This TCR beta chain comes out of a study of monozygotic twins with inflammatory bowel disease. Regarding the study as a whole: There was no support for any single strong signal or clonotype associated with IBD. Healthy co-twins showed greater TCRbeta diversity (inverse Simpson) than IBD patients. Among twins, concordant and discordant pairs did not differ in repertoire similarity, possibly from limited power.

A note on this clonotype: Its specificity is not known.

This CDR3 region has 13 residues. Germline V CDR1 and CDR2: SGHRS, YFSETQ. Both TCRalpha and TCRbeta cDNA were subjected to two nested PCRs lasting approximately 16 and 10 cycles. TCRdb re-called the 5' RACE reads; every CDR3 protein appears as one record, without DNA. In all, the sample yields more than 75,000 distinct CDR3 sequences. The sequenced sample was blood. J is TRBJ1-1 and V is TRBV5-1. This TCR derives from a human donor with ulcerative colitis or Crohn's disease, or a healthy co-twin of an affected twin (not recorded which). The CDR3 spells CASSAAGSAEAFF.